This TCR beta chain was obtained from a study of tumor T cells in aggressive B-cell lymphoma. The CDR3 sequence is 16 residues long. In germline, CDR1 is SQVTM, CDR2 ANQGSEA. Trimming removed 7 bases at V and 3 bases at J, with 25 bases between. The data were produced by immunoSEQ multiplex PCR, yet TCRdb's version contains in-frame clones alone and is incomplete. The sample lists about 2,400 clones, about 80% occurring once. Sequencing was done on a sample of tumor tissue. The chain couples TRBV29-1 to TRBJ2-7; D might be TRBD2 (5 bases). The clonotype originates from an adult with diffuse large B cell lymphoma. Here the CDR3 reads CSAMSGSFRSIYEQYF. DNA of the CDR3: TGCAGCGCCATGAGCGGTTCGTTTCGGAGTATCTACGAGCAGTACTTC.